This is a list of T cell receptor beta chains from one sample in a study of beta chain features in type 1 diabetes. TCRdb's copy holds only in-frame clones and misses some; the assay was immunoSEQ multiplex PCR. This repertoire shows just over 600,000 clones, roughly 15% found once; its top ten account for about 0.087%. The sample taken for sequencing was naive CD4+ T cells from blood. These receptors were taken from a man between 18 and 35 years old in good health. Both conserved end residues are part of each CDR3. The D gene is left open where the match is weak. Only some rows state a clone size, as once, few, many or a class for expanded clones.

TRBV6-5,NA,TRBJ2-5,TRBD2,TGTGCCAGCAGTTCGCGGACTAGCGGCGAGACCCAGTACTTC,CASSSRTSGETQYF
TRBV9,few,TRBJ1-2,TRBD1,TGTGCCAGCAGCGTTGGGGACAGGGGGTACTATGGCTACACCTTC,CASSVGDRGYYGYTF
TRBV5-1,few,TRBJ2-5,TRBD2,TGCGCCAGCGGGATTAGCGGGTCGCGGGAGACCCAGTACTTC,CASGISGSRETQYF
TRBV19,NA,TRBJ1-5,NA,TGTGCCAGTACCCCGGGGGGACGGAGCAATCAGCCCCAGCATTTT,CASTPGGRSNQPQHF
TRBV7-2,NA,TRBJ2-5,NA,TGTGCCAGCAGCTTACGAGGCCTGGAGACCCAGTACTTC,CASSLRGLETQYF
TRBV28,NA,TRBJ1-5,NA,TGTGCCAGCCAGGCAGGGCTAAATCAGCCCCAGCATTTT,CASQAGLNQPQHF
TRBV9,few,TRBJ2-1,TRBD2,TGTGCCAGCAGCCAGTTAGCGGGAGGGATCTACAATGAGCAGTTCTTC,CASSQLAGGIYNEQFF
TRBV29-1,few,TRBJ1-6,TRBD1,TGCAGCGTCTATGACAGGGGGAATTCACCCCTCCACTTT,CSVYDRGNSPLHF
TRBV11-2,NA,TRBJ2-1,NA,TGTGCCAGCAGCTTAACGAACCATGAGCAGTTCTTC,CASSLTNHEQFF
TRBV25-1,NA,TRBJ1-2,NA,TGTGCCAGCAGTTATACACATGGACGTGGCTACACCTTC,CASSYTHGRGYTF
TRBV7-2,NA,TRBJ2-7,TRBD1,TGTGCCAGCAGCTTAATGGACAGGGTCCACGAGCAGTACTTC,CASSLMDRVHEQYF
TRBV6-6,NA,TRBJ1-3,NA,TGTGCCAGCAGTCCCGCAGGTGGAAACACCATATATTTT,CASSPAGGNTIYF
TRBV28,NA,TRBJ1-1,NA,TGTGCCAGCAGTTCCCGCGACGGGGAAGCTTTCTTT,CASSSRDGEAFF
TRBV7-3,NA,TRBJ2-1,NA,TGTGCCAGCAGCTCCCTGACAGGCGTGAATGAGCAGTTCTTC,CASSSLTGVNEQFF
TRBV28,few,TRBJ2-2,NA,TGTGCCAGTGAACGGAGGGGGCTAGCGGCCGGGGAGCTGTTTTTT,CASERRGLAAGELFF
TRBV23-1,NA,TRBJ2-3,TRBD1,TGCGCCCGTCCCACAGGGGACAACACAGATACGCAGTATTTT,CARPTGDNTDTQYF
TRBV7-2,NA,TRBJ2-1,NA,TGTGCCAGCAGCTTAAGGGCGCCTCCTTCCTACAATGAGCAGTTCTTC,CASSLRAPPSYNEQFF
TRBV9,NA,TRBJ2-7,TRBD1,TGTGCCAGCAGCGAGGGGGCCCTATTATCCTACGAGCAGTACTTC,CASSEGALLSYEQYF
TRBV4-2,few,TRBJ2-2,NA,TGTGCCAGCAGCCAAGAATACGCCCTCGACACCGGGGAGCTGTTTTTT,CASSQEYALDTGELFF
TRBV30,few,TRBJ2-7,TRBD1,TGTGCCTGGAGTGTAGGGACAGGGAAAGCCTACGAGCAGTACTTC,CAWSVGTGKAYEQYF
TRBV12-2,NA,TRBJ2-7,NA,TGTGCAAGTCGCTTAGCGAGCGAGGGGCAGTACTTC,CASRLASEGQYF
TRBV6-1,NA,TRBJ2-3,TRBD2,TGTGCCAGCAAATATCGACTAGCGGTGACAGATACGCAGTATTTT,CASKYRLAVTDTQYF
TRBV15,few,TRBJ2-7,NA,TGTGCCACCAGCAGAGTCCTGGGCTACGAGCAGTACTTC,CATSRVLGYEQYF
TRBV11-1,NA,TRBJ2-7,TRBD1,TGTGCCAGCAGCTTAACCCGGGACAGGGTCTACGAGCAGTACTTC,CASSLTRDRVYEQYF
TRBV7-9,few,TRBJ2-2,NA,TGTGCCAGCACCTTTTATGTCACCGGGGAGCTGTTTTTT,CASTFYVTGELFF
TRBV4-2,NA,TRBJ2-7,TRBD1,TGTGCCAGCAGCCAAGATCTGGCGGACAGGGCTCGGCAGTACTTC,CASSQDLADRARQYF
TRBV25-1,few,TRBJ1-6,NA,TGTGCCAGCAGTGAATTCGTAGGACAGACCTATAATTCACCCCTCCACTTT,CASSEFVGQTYNSPLHF
TRBV7-2,few,TRBJ2-5,TRBD2,TGTGCCAGCAGCTTAGTGGCGGGGGGAGAGACCCAGTACTTC,CASSLVAGGETQYF
TRBV4-2,few,TRBJ1-1,NA,TGTGCCAGCAGCCAAGCCTTGGCGAACACTGAAGCTTTCTTT,CASSQALANTEAFF
TRBV6-6,NA,TRBJ2-5,NA,TGTGCCAGCAGCCGTTACCGGGCCCCCCAAGAGACCCAGTACTTC,CASSRYRAPQETQYF
TRBV11-2,NA,TRBJ2-6,NA,TGTGCCAGCAGCCCGCCTGGGGGGTCGACTGGGGCCAACGTCCTGACTTTC,CASSPPGGSTGANVLTF
TRBV9,few,TRBJ2-5,NA,TGTGCCAGCAGCGTAGGGCAGGAGACCCAGTACTTC,CASSVGQETQYF
TRBV7-2,few,TRBJ2-6,NA,TGTGCCAGCAGCTTCCGTCGCGGGGCCAACGTCCTGACTTTC,CASSFRRGANVLTF
TRBV14,few,TRBJ1-6,TRBD1,TGTGCCAGCAGCCGAGGACAGGGGGCATTGCCCCTCCACTTT,CASSRGQGALPLHF
TRBV7-9,NA,TRBJ1-1,TRBD1,TGTGCCAGCAGCTCCCTCGGGACAGAGAACACTGAAGCTTTCTTT,CASSSLGTENTEAFF
TRBV27,NA,TRBJ1-6,TRBD1,TGTGCCAGCAGTACGCGACCGGGACAGGATAATTCACCCCTCCACTTT,CASSTRPGQDNSPLHF
TRBV5-1,few,TRBJ2-1,NA,TGCGCCAGCAGCTTGGGTTCCGACCTCAGGGGCAATGAGCAGTTCTTC,CASSLGSDLRGNEQFF
TRBV30,few,TRBJ1-1,NA,TGTGCCTGGAGTGTACGACAGAAAGTCACTGAAGCTTTCTTT,CAWSVRQKVTEAFF
TRBV7-8,few,TRBJ2-3,TRBD1,TGTGCCAGCAGGCCACAGGGGGCCTTGGGCACAGATACGCAGTATTTT,CASRPQGALGTDTQYF
TRBV7-9,once,TRBJ2-1,NA,TGTGCCAGCAGCCGAAGACAGAGCTCCTACAATGAGCAGTTCTTC,CASSRRQSSYNEQFF
TRBV23-1,many,TRBJ1-2,NA,TGCGCCAGGGTGGGGGGGATCGGTGGCTACACCTTC,CARVGGIGGYTF
TRBV28,once,TRBJ1-4,NA,TGTGCCAGCAGTGGGGGGGGTCGTGAAAAACTGTTTTTT,CASSGGGREKLFF
TRBV4-1,NA,TRBJ1-5,NA,TGCGCCAGCAGCCAAGAACCATCAACTACCTATCAGCCCCAGCATTTT,CASSQEPSTTYQPQHF
TRBV7-9,few,TRBJ2-3,NA,TGTGCCAGCAGCTTAGACGTCAGGGTCGGCACAGATACGCAGTATTTT,CASSLDVRVGTDTQYF
TRBV28,NA,TRBJ1-2,NA,TGTGCCAGCAGTTCCTTGACAGACTATGGCTACACCTTC,CASSSLTDYGYTF
TRBV19,NA,TRBJ1-1,NA,TGTGCCAGTAGTATCACTGGGACCACAGAAGCTTTCTTT,CASSITGTTEAFF
TRBV5-4,NA,TRBJ2-7,TRBD1,TGTGCCAGCAGCATTCCTGGACAGGCTAGGTACGAGCAGTACTTC,CASSIPGQARYEQYF
TRBV2,NA,TRBJ2-7,NA,TGTGCCAGCAACCGGGGTAGCTCCTACGAGCAGTACTTC,CASNRGSSYEQYF
TRBV9,NA,TRBJ2-1,TRBD2,TGTGCCAGCAGCGTAGGAGGGAGGGCCAATGAGCAGTTCTTC,CASSVGGRANEQFF
TRBV4-1,NA,TRBJ2-5,TRBD2,TGCGCCAGCAGCCAAGACAGACTAGCGGGAGGAGAGACCCAGTACTTC,CASSQDRLAGGETQYF
TRBV7-9,NA,TRBJ2-2,NA,TGTGCCAGCAGCCAAGGCGCGGGGCGGGGCACCGGGGAGCTGTTTTTT,CASSQGAGRGTGELFF
TRBV30,NA,TRBJ1-5,TRBD1,TGTGCCTGGAGGGGGACAGGTAGCAATCAGCCCCAGCATTTT,CAWRGTGSNQPQHF
TRBV7-2,NA,TRBJ2-1,TRBD2,TGTGCCAGCAGCACTCGGACTAGCGGGAGGAATAATGAGCAGTTCTTC,CASSTRTSGRNNEQFF